This TCR beta chain is from a study of CXCR3-negative and CXCR3-positive naive CD8 T cells. As for this clonotype: As yet, its antigen is unknown.

The CDR3 runs 13 residues. CDR1 is LNHDA and CDR2 is SQIVND in the germline V gene (reference sequence). Findings of the study overall: Diversity proved comparably high across both naive subsets and much lower in memory CD8+ cells. Comparison of naive cells showed more hydrophobic TRB CDR3s in CXCR3-positive than in CXCR3-negative naive cells.

UMI-labeled TRB cDNA libraries were prepared by 5' RACE. TCRdb re-called the 5' RACE reads and catalogs CDR3 proteins one per entry, DNA excluded. The sample has about 53,000 distinct CDR3 sequences. The sample taken for sequencing was naive CXCR3- CD8+ T cells from blood. Subset noted: CD45RO-CCR7+CD27+CD95- naive CD8+ T cells lacking CXCR3 (TNR3-). The rearrangement uses TRBV19 and TRBJ1-6. This clonotype was sampled from a human donor in good health. Some clones in this sample may be carry-over from other donors' samples. The CDR3 protein is CASSLSWNSPLHF.